The sequence of this TCR beta chain was determined in a study of cytomegalovirus exposure and HLA in healthy donors. Researchers ran the PCR with 60 Vbeta and 13 Jbeta primers. Sequencing used immunoSEQ multiplex PCR; TCRdb keeps in-frame clones, though not all of them. This table holds roughly 180,000 clones, about four fifths found once. Although they were nominally healthy when sampled, donors likely had unrecorded immune exposures. The trim removed 4 bases at V and 1 base at J, leaving 7 bases unmatched. Germline V gives CDR1 LGHNA, CDR2 YSLEER. This CDR3 is built from 18 residues. The V gene is TRBV4-3, the J gene TRBJ2-3; TRBD2 agrees at 14 bases. The receptor was derived from a female donor in good health and CMV-seronegative. Sequencing input: PBMCs. The CDR3 is CASSPQGLAGVGTDTQYF. The CDR3 coding sequence is TGCGCCAGCAGCCCTCAGGGACTAGCGGGAGTCGGCACAGATACGCAGTATTTT.